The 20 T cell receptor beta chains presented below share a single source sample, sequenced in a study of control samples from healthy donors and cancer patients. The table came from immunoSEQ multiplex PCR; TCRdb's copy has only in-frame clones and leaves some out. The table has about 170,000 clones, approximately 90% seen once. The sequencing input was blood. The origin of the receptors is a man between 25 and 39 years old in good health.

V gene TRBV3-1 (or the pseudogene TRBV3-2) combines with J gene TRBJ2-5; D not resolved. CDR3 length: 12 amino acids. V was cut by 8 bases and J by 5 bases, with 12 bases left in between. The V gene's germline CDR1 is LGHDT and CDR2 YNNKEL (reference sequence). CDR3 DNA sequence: TGTGCCAGCCACAATCGAAGGGAGACCCAGTACTTC. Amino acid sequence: CASHNRRETQYF.

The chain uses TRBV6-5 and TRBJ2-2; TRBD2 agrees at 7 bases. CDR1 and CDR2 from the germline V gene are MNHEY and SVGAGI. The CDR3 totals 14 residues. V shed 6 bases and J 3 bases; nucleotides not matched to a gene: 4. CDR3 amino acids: CASRTSWDTGELFF. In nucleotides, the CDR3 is TGTGCCAGCAGGACTAGCTGGGACACCGGGGAGCTGTTTTTT.

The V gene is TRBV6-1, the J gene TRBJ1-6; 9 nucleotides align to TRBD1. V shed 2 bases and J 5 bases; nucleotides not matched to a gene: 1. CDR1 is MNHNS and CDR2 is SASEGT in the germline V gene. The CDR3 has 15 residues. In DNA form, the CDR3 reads TGTGCCAGCAGTGAACGGACAGGGGATAATTCACCCCTCCACTTT. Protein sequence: CASSERTGDNSPLHF.

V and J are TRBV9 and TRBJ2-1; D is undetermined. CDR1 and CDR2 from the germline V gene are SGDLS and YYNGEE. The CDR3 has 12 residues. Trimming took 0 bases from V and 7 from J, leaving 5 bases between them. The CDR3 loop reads CASSVDPNEQFF. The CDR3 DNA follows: TGTGCCAGCAGCGTAGACCCGAATGAGCAGTTCTTC.

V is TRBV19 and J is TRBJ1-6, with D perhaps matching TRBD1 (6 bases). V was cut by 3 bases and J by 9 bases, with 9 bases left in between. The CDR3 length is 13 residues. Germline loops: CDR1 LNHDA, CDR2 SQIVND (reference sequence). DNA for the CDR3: TGTGCCAGTAGTATCCGGGACACTTCACCCCTCCACTTT. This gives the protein CASSIRDTSPLHF.

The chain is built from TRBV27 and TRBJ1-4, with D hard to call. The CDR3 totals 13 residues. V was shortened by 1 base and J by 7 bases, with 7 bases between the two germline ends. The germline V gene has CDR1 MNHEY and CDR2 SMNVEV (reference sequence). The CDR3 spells CASSLLGPEKLFF. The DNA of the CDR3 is TGTGCCAGCAGTTTATTGGGTCCTGAAAAACTGTTTTTT.

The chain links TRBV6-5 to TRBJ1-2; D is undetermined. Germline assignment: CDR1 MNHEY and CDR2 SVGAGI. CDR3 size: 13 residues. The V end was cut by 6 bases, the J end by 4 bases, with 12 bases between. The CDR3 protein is CASRSGMSYGYTF. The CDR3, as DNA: TGTGCCAGCAGGAGTGGTATGAGCTATGGCTACACCTTC.

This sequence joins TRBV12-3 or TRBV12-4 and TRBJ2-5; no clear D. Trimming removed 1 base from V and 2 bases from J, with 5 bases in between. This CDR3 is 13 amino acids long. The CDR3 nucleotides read TGTGCCAGCAGTTTAGGTGAACAAGAGACCCAGTACTTC. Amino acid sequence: CASSLGEQETQYF.

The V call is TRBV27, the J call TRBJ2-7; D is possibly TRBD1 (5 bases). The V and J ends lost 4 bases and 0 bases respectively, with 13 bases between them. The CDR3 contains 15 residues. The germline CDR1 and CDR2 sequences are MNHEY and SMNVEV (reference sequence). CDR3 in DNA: TGTGCCAGCAGTTCCACAGGCTTGGCCTCCTACGAGCAGTACTTC. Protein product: CASSSTGLASYEQYF.

CDR3 coding DNA: TGTGCCAGCAGTGGATTGACAGGGCAGGAGACTGAAGCTTTCTTT. This codes for CASSGLTGQETEAFF. This chain connects TRBV28 to TRBJ1-1; TRBD1 matches 7 bases. This CDR3 has 15 amino acids. Per germline, CDR1 MDHEN and CDR2 SYDVKM. Losses at the gene ends were 5 bases for V and 5 bases for J; bases not matched to a gene: 11.

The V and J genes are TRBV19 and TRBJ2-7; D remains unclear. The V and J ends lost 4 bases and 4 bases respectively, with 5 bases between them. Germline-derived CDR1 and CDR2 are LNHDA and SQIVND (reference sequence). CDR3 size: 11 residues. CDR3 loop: CASSKEYEQYF. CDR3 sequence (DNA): TGTGCCAGTAGTAAGGAGTACGAGCAGTACTTC.

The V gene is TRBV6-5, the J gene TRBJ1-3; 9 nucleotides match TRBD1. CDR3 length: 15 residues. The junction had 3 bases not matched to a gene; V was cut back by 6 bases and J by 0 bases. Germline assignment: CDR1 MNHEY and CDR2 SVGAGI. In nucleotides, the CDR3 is TGTGCCAGCAGGGAGGGACAGGGCTCTGGAAACACCATATATTTT. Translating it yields CASREGQGSGNTIYF.

The CDR3 bases are TGTGCCAGCAGTGCGTCTCAGACCTTTCACTATGGCTACACCTTC. Protein product: CASSASQTFHYGYTF. The genes are TRBV28 and TRBJ1-2, with no clear D. V gave up 5 bases and J gave up 3 bases, with 16 bases separating them. Germline CDR1 is MDHEN and CDR2 is SYDVKM. There are 15 residues in the CDR3.

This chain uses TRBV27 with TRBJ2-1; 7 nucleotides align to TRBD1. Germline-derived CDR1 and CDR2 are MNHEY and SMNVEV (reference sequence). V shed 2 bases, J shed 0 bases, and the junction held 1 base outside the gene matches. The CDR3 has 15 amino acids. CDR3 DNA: TGTGCCAGCAGTTTAGGGACAGCCTCCTACAATGAGCAGTTCTTC. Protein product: CASSLGTASYNEQFF.

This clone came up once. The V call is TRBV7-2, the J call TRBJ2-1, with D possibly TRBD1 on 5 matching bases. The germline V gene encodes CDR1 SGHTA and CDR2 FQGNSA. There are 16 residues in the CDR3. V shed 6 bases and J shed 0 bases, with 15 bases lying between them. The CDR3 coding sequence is TGTGCCAGCAGGCAAGATGGGGCGAGCTCCTACAATGAGCAGTTCTTC. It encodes CASRQDGASSYNEQFF. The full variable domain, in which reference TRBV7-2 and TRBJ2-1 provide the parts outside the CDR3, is GAGVSQSPSNKVTEKGKDVELRCDPISGHTALYWYRQSLGQGLEFLIYFQGNSAPDKSGLPSDRFSAERTGGSVSTLTIQRTQQEDSAVYLCASRQDGASSYNEQFFGPGTRLTVL.

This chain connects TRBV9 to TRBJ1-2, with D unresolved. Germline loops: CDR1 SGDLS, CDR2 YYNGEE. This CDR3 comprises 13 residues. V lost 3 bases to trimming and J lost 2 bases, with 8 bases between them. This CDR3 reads CASSDRANYGYTF. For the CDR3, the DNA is TGTGCCAGCAGCGACCGGGCCAACTATGGCTACACCTTC.

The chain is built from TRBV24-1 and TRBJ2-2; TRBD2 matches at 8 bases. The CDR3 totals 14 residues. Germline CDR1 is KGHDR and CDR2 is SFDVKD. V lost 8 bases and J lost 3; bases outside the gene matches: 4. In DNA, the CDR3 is TGTGCCACCACCGGGGGGGACCACACCGGGGAGCTGTTTTTT. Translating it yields CATTGGDHTGELFF.

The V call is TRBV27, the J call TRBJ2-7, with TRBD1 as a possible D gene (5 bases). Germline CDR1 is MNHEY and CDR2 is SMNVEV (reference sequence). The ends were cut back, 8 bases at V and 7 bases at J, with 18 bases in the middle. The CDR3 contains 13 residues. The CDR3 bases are TGTGCCAGCCTCCGGGCCCAGGGTGGAGAGCAGTACTTC. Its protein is CASLRAQGGEQYF.

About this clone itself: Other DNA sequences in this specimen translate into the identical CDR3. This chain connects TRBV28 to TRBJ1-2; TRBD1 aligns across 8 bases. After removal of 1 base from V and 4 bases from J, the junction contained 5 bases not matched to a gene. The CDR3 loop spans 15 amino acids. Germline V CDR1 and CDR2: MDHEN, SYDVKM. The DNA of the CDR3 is TGTGCCAGCAGTTTATCAGGGGGCGGGGGCTATGGCTACACCTTC. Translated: CASSLSGGGGYGYTF.

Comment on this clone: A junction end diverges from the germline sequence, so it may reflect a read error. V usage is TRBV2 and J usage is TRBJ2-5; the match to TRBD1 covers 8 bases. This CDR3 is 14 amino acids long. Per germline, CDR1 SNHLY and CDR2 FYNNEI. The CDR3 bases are TGTGCCGGCAGACCCGGGACAGGTGAAGAGACCCAGTACTTC. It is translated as CAGRPGTGEETQYF.